This T cell receptor beta chain is drawn from a study of cytomegalovirus exposure and HLA in healthy donors. Study-level points and caveats: First-cohort TCR clusters were later found to tend to co-occur in the 120 or so validation repertoires. Reports described diagnosis of cytomegalovirus status by the classifier as highly specific and sensitive.

The repertoire was sequenced with immunoSEQ multiplex PCR; TCRdb's copy has only in-frame clones and lacks some. The table includes some 230,000 clones, over 80% detected once. The germline V gene has CDR1 SGHVS and CDR2 FQNEAQ. Unmatched junction bases numbered 2, after V lost 1 base and J lost 8 bases. This CDR3 has 14 residues. For this clone: Its cognate antigen is unknown.

The sample comprised PBMCs. The gene calls are TRBV7-8 and TRBJ2-1; 10 bases fit TRBD1. The sequence derives from a woman between 18 and 29 years old in good health and CMV-seronegative. DNA for the CDR3: TGTGCCAGCAGCTTAGGACAGGGGGCCGATGAGCAGTTCTTC. Amino acid sequence: CASSLGQGADEQFF.